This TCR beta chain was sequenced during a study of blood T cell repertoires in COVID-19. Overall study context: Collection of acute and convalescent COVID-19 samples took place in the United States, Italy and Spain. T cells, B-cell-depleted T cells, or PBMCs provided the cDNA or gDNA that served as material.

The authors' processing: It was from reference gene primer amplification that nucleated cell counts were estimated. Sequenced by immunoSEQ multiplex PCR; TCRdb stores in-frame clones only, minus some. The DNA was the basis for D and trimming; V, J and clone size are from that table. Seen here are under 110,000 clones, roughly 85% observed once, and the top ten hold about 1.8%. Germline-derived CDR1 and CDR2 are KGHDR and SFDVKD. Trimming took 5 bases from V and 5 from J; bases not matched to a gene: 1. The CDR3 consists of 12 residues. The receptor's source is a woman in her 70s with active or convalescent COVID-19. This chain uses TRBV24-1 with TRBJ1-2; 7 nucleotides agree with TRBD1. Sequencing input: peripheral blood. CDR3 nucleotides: TGTGCCACCAGTGGACAGGGTTATGGCTACACCTTC. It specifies CATSGQGYGYTF.